A selection of T cell receptor beta chains follows, all from one sample in a study of shared clonotypes between healthy human individuals. TCRdb keeps only in-frame clones here, not all; method: immunoSEQ multiplex PCR. The sample records 2.3 million or so clones, approximately 93% being singletons. Specimen: naive CD4+ T cells from PBMCs. Receptors were obtained from a man younger than 30 in good health. Some clones in this sample may be carry-over from other donors' samples. CDR3s include the opening cysteine and the closing phenylalanine or tryptophan.

TRBV19,CASSQTGDRNTIYF
TRBV18,CASSPSTGNQPQHF
TRBV18,CASSPGPPTSAQETQYF
TRBV25-1,CASTSALPYNEQFF
TRBV5-1,CASSLSLSGAHEQFF
TRBV18,CASSPTNGVFYGYTF
TRBV2,CASSEGLNTEAFF
TRBV7-2,CASSLRGNNQPQHF
TRBV7-3,CASSQEGGKAAEAFF
TRBV10-3,CAISDRATNEKLFF
TRBV2,CASSLFQRNTEAFF
TRBV4-2,CASSVGDSGRPYNEQFF
TRBV29-1,CSAQGDTQYF
TRBV30,CAPIVGAAFF
TRBV9,CASSLTGGAYGYTF
TRBV4-3,CASSPRQGSYNEQFF
TRBV28,CASSFGLAGAQHSTDTQYF
TRBV27,CASSLYSVGASNTEAFF